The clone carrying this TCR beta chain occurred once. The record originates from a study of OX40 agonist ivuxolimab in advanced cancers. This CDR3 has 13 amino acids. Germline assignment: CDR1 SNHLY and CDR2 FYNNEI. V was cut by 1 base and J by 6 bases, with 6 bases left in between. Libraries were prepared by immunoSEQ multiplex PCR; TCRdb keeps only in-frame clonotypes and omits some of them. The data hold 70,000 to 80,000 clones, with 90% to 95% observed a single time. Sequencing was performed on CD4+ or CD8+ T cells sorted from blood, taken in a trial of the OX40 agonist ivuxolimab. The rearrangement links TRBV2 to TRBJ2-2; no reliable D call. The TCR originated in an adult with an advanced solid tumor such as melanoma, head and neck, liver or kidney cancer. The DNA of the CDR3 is TGTGCCAGCAGTGAAGTTGGGGCCGGGGAGCTGTTTTTT. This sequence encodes CASSEVGAGELFF.